This T cell receptor (beta chain) was identified during a study of blood T cell repertoires in COVID-19. Looking at the study overall: Italy, Spain and the United States were the sources of the convalescent and acute COVID-19 samples. T cells, B-cell-depleted T cells, or PBMCs provided the cDNA or gDNA that served as material.

This clone was seen a single time. In the original processing: Reference gene primer amplification gave estimated nucleated cell counts. The repertoire was sequenced with immunoSEQ multiplex PCR; TCRdb's copy has only in-frame clones and lacks some. V, J and clone size derive from that table, while D and trimming were established from the DNA sequence. The table records 30,000 or so clones, about 90% of them present only once. This CDR3 has 11 amino acids. Germline CDR1 reads DFQATT; CDR2 reads SNEGSKA (reference sequence). Trimming pared 8 bases from V and 4 bases from J, leaving 9 bases between. The chain combines TRBV20-1 with TRBJ1-3, with D hard to call. This receptor was obtained from an older man with active or convalescent COVID-19. Sequences were obtained from peripheral blood. CDR3 bases: TGCAGTCTCCCGAGGGGAAACACCATATATTTT. This codes for CSLPRGNTIYF.